This record covers a single T cell receptor beta chain. Its antigen is unidentified. This CDR3 has 17 amino acids. Germline V CDR1 and CDR2: LGHDT, YNNKEL (reference sequence). V lost 0 bases to trimming and J lost 0 bases, with 12 bases between them. This sample stems from a study of T cells after yellow fever vaccination. TCRdb passed the 5' RACE reads through MiXCR, listing each CDR3 protein once. The data contain 250,000 to 400,000 distinct CDR3 sequences, around 4.4% of them seen just once; the ten biggest clones take up less than 20%. Whole-study results and caveats: Detected again after the booster were most primary-vaccination clones, at 96% CD4 and roughly 88% CD8. The study noted that FACS-sorted repertoires could contain abundant clonotypes contaminating from the bulk population. Across the CD4 and CD8 compartments, a small share of clonotypes was present in both.

The starting material was PBMCs, obtained 15 days after the yellow fever booster vaccination. The receptor was isolated from a man younger than 30 who received the YFV17D yellow fever vaccine. The V call is TRBV3-1, the J call TRBJ2-1; D possibly corresponds to TRBD2 (5 bases). CDR3 sequence: CASSQDNGERSYNEQFF. DNA of the CDR3: TGTGCCAGCAGCCAAGATAACGGGGAACGCTCCTACAATGAGCAGTTCTTC.